Listed below are T cell receptor beta chains from one sample, sequenced in a study of stem cell transplantation in POMP-related autoinflammatory disease. The table came from immunoSEQ multiplex PCR; TCRdb's copy has only in-frame clones and leaves some out. Here the sample spans about 32,000 clones, around 90% being singletons. This sample comprised CD4+ T cells from PBMCs, obtained before stem cell transplantation. Receptors were obtained from a human donor with POMP-related autoinflammation and immune dysregulation (PRAID). The CDR3 runs from the conserved cysteine through the conserved F or W. A D gene is named only where the DNA matches it firmly. Only some rows state a clone size, as once, few, many or a class for expanded clones.

CDR3 length | D gene | J gene | V gene | clone size | CDR3 DNA | CDR3 protein
15 | TRBD1 | TRBJ1-2 | TRBV7-6 | - | TGTGCCAGCAGCTTAAAGGCAGGGGGCAACTATGGCTACACCTTC | CASSLKAGGNYGYTF
15 | - | TRBJ2-6 | TRBV11-2 | - | TGTGCCAGCAGCTTAGGCGGGGCTGGGGCCAACGTCCTGACTTTC | CASSLGGAGANVLTF
17 | - | TRBJ2-3 | TRBV6-1 | - | TGTGCCAGCAGTGAATCCCCGCGACATACCCTCACAGATACGCAGTATTTT | CASSESPRHTLTDTQYF
15 | - | TRBJ2-3 | TRBV9 | - | TGTGCCAGCAGCGTAGTCCCCTCCCGCACAGATACGCAGTATTTT | CASSVVPSRTDTQYF
15 | TRBD1 | TRBJ1-1 | TRBV5-1 | - | TGCGCCAGCAGCCCATGGACAGGGGAAAACACTGAAGCTTTCTTT | CASSPWTGENTEAFF
14 | - | TRBJ2-1 | TRBV15 | once | TGTGCCACCAGCAGAAGTTACGGGAGCAATGAGCAGTTCTTC | CATSRSYGSNEQFF
13 | - | TRBJ1-6 | TRBV5-1 | - | TGCGCCAGCTCACCCAGCGGGCACTCACCCCTCCACTTT | CASSPSGHSPLHF
15 | - | TRBJ2-1 | TRBV5-4 | - | TGTGCCAGCAGCCCACGGGGACACAACGGCGATGAGCAGTTCTTC | CASSPRGHNGDEQFF
13 | - | TRBJ2-7 | TRBV6-5 | - | TGTGCCAGCAGTTACACAGGGCCCTACGAGCAGTACTTC | CASSYTGPYEQYF
15 | TRBD1 | TRBJ1-5 | TRBV7-2 | - | TGTGCCAGCAGCCACAGGGGGGATAGCAATCAGCCCCAGCATTTT | CASSHRGDSNQPQHF
18 | TRBD2 | TRBJ2-1 | TRBV5-1 | - | TGCGCCAGCAGTCCTGCCCCTTTACTAGCGGGCTCCTACAATGAGCAGTTCTTC | CASSPAPLLAGSYNEQFF
13 | TRBD1 | TRBJ2-1 | TRBV28 | - | TGTGCCAGCAGAACAGGGGCCTTAAATGAGCAGTTCTTC | CASRTGALNEQFF
14 | - | TRBJ2-3 | TRBV7-9 | - | TGTGCCAGCAGCGAAGGTTTTGACACAGATACGCAGTATTTT | CASSEGFDTDTQYF
13 | - | TRBJ1-5 | TRBV19 | once | TGTGCCAGTAGTGGTACGTGGGGTCAGCCCCAGCATTTT | CASSGTWGQPQHF
13 | TRBD2 | TRBJ2-3 | TRBV30 | once | TGTGCCTCAGAACCCCGGGAGGGAGATACGCAGTATTTT | CASEPREGDTQYF